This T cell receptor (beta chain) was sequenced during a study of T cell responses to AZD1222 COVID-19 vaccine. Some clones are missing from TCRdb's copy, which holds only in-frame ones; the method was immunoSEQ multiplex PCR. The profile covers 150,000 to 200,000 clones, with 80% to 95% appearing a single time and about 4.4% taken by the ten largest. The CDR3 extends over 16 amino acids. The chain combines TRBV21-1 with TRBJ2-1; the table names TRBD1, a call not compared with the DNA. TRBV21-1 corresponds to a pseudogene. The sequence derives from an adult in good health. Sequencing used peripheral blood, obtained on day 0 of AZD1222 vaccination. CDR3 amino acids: CASSLPTRRKGAEQFF. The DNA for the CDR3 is TGTGCCAGCAGCCTGCCGACGCGGCGGAAGGGGGCTGAGCAGTTCTTC.